The clone carrying this T cell receptor (beta chain) was seen ten or more times. The data belong to a study of T-cell reconstitution after alpha-beta-depleted transplantation in children. The TCRbeta library was prepared with unique molecular identifiers. Each CDR3 protein is one row after TCRdb ran MiXCR on the PCR reads. The table shows about 230,000 distinct CDR3 sequences, with 7.5% to 10% occurring only once. Germline CDR1 is SGHAT and CDR2 is FQNNGV. V was cut by 1 base and J by 5 bases, with 17 bases left in between. CDR3 size: 17 residues. The origin of this receptor is a human donor who donated a stem cell graft to a child with SCID. Source: PBMCs from the stem cell graft donor, taken from the stem cell graft. The chain employs TRBV11-2 and TRBJ2-2; a possible D gene is TRBD1 (6 bases). CDR3 DNA sequence: TGTGCCAGCAGCTTAGTTCGGGGCAGGGGCCCTACCGGGGAGCTGTTTTTT. It translates to CASSLVRGRGPTGELFF. The whole variable domain, remainder taken from reference TRBV11-2 and TRBJ2-2, is EAGVAQSPRYKIIEKRQSVAFWCNPISGHATLYWYQQILGQGPKLLIQFQNNGVVDDSQLPKDRFSAERLKGVDSTLKIQPAKLEDSAVYLCASSLVRGRGPTGELFFGEGSRLTVL.